This T cell receptor beta chain was obtained from a study of shared clonotypes between healthy human individuals. Genomic DNA of every subset was divided equally among multiple immunoSEQ plates. The protocol was immunoSEQ multiplex PCR, while the TCRdb copy is restricted to in-frame clones and leaves out a portion. The table records about 1.5 million clones, around 98% of them present only once. Germline-derived CDR1 and CDR2 are SGHRS and YFSETQ. V was cut by 2 bases and J by 0 bases, with 16 bases left in between. The CDR3 runs to 17 residues. The donors were all Caucasian adults (living in Nashville, Tennessee).

This clonotype originated in a man aged 30 to 39 in good health. V gene TRBV5-1 combines with J gene TRBJ2-3; D is undetermined. The sample was naive CD4+ T cells sorted from blood. Sample subset: CD45RA+ positively selected. The chain's CDR3 is CASSFRNTASSTDTQYF. In nucleotides, the CDR3 is TGCGCCAGCAGCTTCAGGAACACCGCGTCGAGCACAGATACGCAGTATTTT.